A single sample gave rise to the 26 T cell receptor beta chains below, sequenced in a study of Ad26.COV2.S vaccination and SARS-CoV-2 variants. Indicated treatment: 15 to 20 received Ad26.COV2.S at low or high dose, single or two shots; about five received placebo; per-sample allocation not given. Following the first vaccine or placebo injection, samples were taken on day 63. Produced via immunoSEQ multiplex PCR; TCRdb's table is partial and in-frame only. The sample records some 350,000 clones, around 84% being singletons. The source was peripheral blood, collected in a trial of Ad26.COV2.S vaccine versus placebo. These TCRs come from a person aged 18-65 years who received the Ad26.COV2.S COVID-19 vaccine or a placebo.

The rearrangement links TRBV19 to TRBJ1-5, with 7 bases aligning to TRBD1. Germline CDR1 is LNHDA and CDR2 is SQIVND (reference sequence). The CDR3 has 16 residues. The junction had 8 bases not matched to a gene; V was cut back by 6 bases and J by 0 bases. The CDR3 spells CASRGTADYSNQPQHF. For the CDR3, the DNA is TGTGCCAGTAGGGGGACAGCAGACTATAGCAATCAGCCCCAGCATTTT.

This clone was observed at least ten times. For the CDR3, the DNA is TGTGCCAGCAGCCCCCCTCAAGGAACAGCCGACCAAGAGACCCAGTACTTC. It yields the protein CASSPPQGTADQETQYF. The J gene is TRBJ2-5, the V gene TRBV7-9, with D hard to call. The CDR3 sequence is 17 residues long. Germline CDR1 and CDR2: SEHNR and FQNEAQ (reference sequence). The V and J ends lost 5 bases and 0 bases respectively, with 19 bases between them.

The J gene is TRBJ2-7, the V gene TRBV28; no clear D. V lost 7 bases and J lost 1, with 5 bases in between. CDR1 and CDR2 (germline): MDHEN, SYDVKM. The CDR3 extends over 11 amino acids. CDR3 sequence reads: CASKKSYEQYF. CDR3 sequence (DNA): TGTGCCAGCAAAAAATCCTACGAGCAGTACTTC.

This clone was observed a handful of times. This chain joins TRBV5-1 and TRBJ2-6; D uncertain. In germline, CDR1 is SGHRS, CDR2 YFSETQ. The CDR3 has 14 amino acids. Trimming removed 0 bases at V and 4 bases at J, with 5 bases between. In DNA form, the CDR3 reads TGCGCCAGCAGCTTGGACTCGGGGGCCAACGTCCTGACTTTC. The encoded protein is CASSLDSGANVLTF.

V and J are TRBV7-2 and TRBJ1-3, with D perhaps TRBD1 (6 bases). Germline loops: CDR1 SGHTA, CDR2 FQGNSA. Trimming stripped 1 base from V and 8 bases from J, with 15 bases between. The CDR3 runs 15 residues. The CDR3 here is CASSLGTASRDTIYF. DNA for the CDR3: TGTGCCAGCAGCTTAGGGACAGCCTCTCGGGACACCATATATTTT. The full variable domain, its missing parts supplied by reference TRBV7-2 and TRBJ1-3, is GAGVSQSPSNKVTEKGKDVELRCDPISGHTALYWYRQSLGQGLEFLIYFQGNSAPDKSGLPSDRFSAERTGGSVSTLTIQRTQQEDSAVYLCASSLGTASRDTIYFGEGSWLTVV.

This clone has a handful of counts. CDR3 sequence (DNA): TGTGCCACCAGTGATAACGCCGGGGAGCTGTTTTTT. Encoded protein: CATSDNAGELFF. This chain links TRBV24-1 with TRBJ2-2; D remains unclear. The V gene's germline CDR1 is KGHDR and CDR2 SFDVKD. The CDR3 runs to 12 residues. Deletions cut 3 bases from V and 6 bases from J, with 4 bases between.

This chain uses TRBV4-2 with TRBJ2-7, with D possibly matching TRBD1 (6 bases). Trimming cost V 4 bases and J 6 bases, with 16 bases left between them. The CDR3 runs to 14 residues. Germline CDR1 and CDR2: LGHNA and YNFKEQ. The CDR3 is CASSLTVAGVEQYF. The CDR3 DNA reads as TGTGCCAGCAGCCTTACGGTGGCAGGGGTCGAGCAGTACTTC.

This clone was recorded a few times. This chain connects TRBV27 to TRBJ1-2, with 9 bases aligning to TRBD1. Germline CDR1 reads MNHEY; CDR2 reads SMNVEV (reference sequence). The V and J ends lost 4 bases and 4 bases, in that order; junction bases with no gene match: 7. The CDR3 has 15 amino acids. The CDR3 protein is CASSSPGQGGYGYTF. CDR3 nucleotides: TGTGCCAGCAGTTCCCCGGGACAGGGCGGCTATGGCTACACCTTC.

The chain joins TRBV4-3 to TRBJ2-2; perhaps TRBD2 as D (6 bases). Germline CDR1 is LGHNA and CDR2 is YSLEER. This CDR3 is 15 amino acids long. The ends were cut back, 1 base at V and 3 bases at J, with 9 bases in the middle. The CDR3 DNA reads as TGCGCCAGCAGCCAAGTAACGGGGGACACCGGGGAGCTGTTTTTT. Translation gives CASSQVTGDTGELFF.

The J gene is TRBJ2-7, the V gene TRBV7-9; D is ambiguous. The germline V and J ends were trimmed by 5 bases and 7 bases, with 9 bases remaining between them. Germline V gene lookup returns CDR1 SEHNR and CDR2 FQNEAQ (reference sequence). The CDR3 contains 11 residues. The CDR3 spells CASSPLGEQYF. The CDR3 DNA reads as TGTGCCAGCAGCCCCTTAGGGGAGCAGTACTTC.

V is TRBV27 and J is TRBJ2-3; perhaps TRBD2 as D (6 bases). Germline CDR1 is MNHEY and CDR2 is SMNVEV (reference sequence). The CDR3 runs 16 residues. V shed 5 bases and J shed 1 base, with 16 bases lying between them. In DNA, the CDR3 is TGTGCCAGCAGTCCTGGATGGGGGGTAGGCACAGATACGCAGTATTTT. Protein: CASSPGWGVGTDTQYF.

CDR3 in amino acids: CASSYSMGGVNTEAFF. In DNA form, the CDR3 reads TGTGCCAGCAGTTACTCGATGGGAGGGGTGAACACTGAAGCTTTCTTT. The J gene is TRBJ1-1, the V gene TRBV6-5, with D tentatively TRBD1 (5 bases). The V gene lost 0 bases and the J gene lost 0 bases, with 11 bases spanning the gap. The V gene's germline CDR1 is MNHEY and CDR2 SVGAGI. This CDR3 is built from 16 residues.

The chain has TRBV13 and TRBJ2-3; 7 bases map to TRBD2. The CDR3 spans 20 residues. Unmatched junction bases numbered 17, after V lost 0 bases and J lost 2 bases. The V gene's germline CDR1 is PRHDT and CDR2 FYEKMQ (reference sequence). The CDR3 DNA reads as TGTGCCAGCAGCTTAGGCTTAGGTGGGATGCTAGCGGAGCTCACAGATACGCAGTATTTT. Translated: CASSLGLGGMLAELTDTQYF.

This chain uses TRBV5-6 with TRBJ1-2; perhaps TRBD1 as D (6 bases). CDR3 size: 14 residues. Germline CDR1 SGHDT, CDR2 YYEEEE. Trimming removed 0 bases from V and 2 bases from J, with 8 bases in between. CDR3 protein: CASSLGQGNYGYTF. The CDR3 DNA sequence: TGTGCCAGCAGCTTGGGCCAGGGGAACTATGGCTACACCTTC.

The chain has TRBV27 and TRBJ2-3; TRBD2 agrees at 8 bases. The junction had 9 bases not matched to a gene; V was cut back by 6 bases and J by 7 bases. CDR1 MNHEY and CDR2 SMNVEV come from the germline V gene (reference sequence). This CDR3 comprises 14 residues. The CDR3: CASRLAAQGYTQYF. CDR3 nucleotides: TGTGCCAGCAGACTAGCGGCCCAGGGATATACGCAGTATTTT.

The rearrangement uses TRBV4-3 and TRBJ2-3; tentatively, D is TRBD1 (6 bases). Trimming removed 4 bases at V and 6 bases at J, with 11 bases between. The CDR3 is 13 residues long. Looked up from germline, CDR1 is LGHNA and CDR2 is YSLEER. The CDR3 loop is CASSLRRGDTQYF. The DNA of the CDR3 is TGCGCCAGCAGCCTAAGAAGGGGGGATACGCAGTATTTT.

The V call is TRBV5-6, the J call TRBJ1-1, with 8 bases aligning to TRBD1. The CDR3 sequence is 16 residues long. Germline loops: CDR1 SGHDT, CDR2 YYEEEE. The ends lost 4 bases at V and 5 bases at J; junction bases unmatched: 13. The CDR3: CASSPEKRQGWTEAFF. The CDR3 DNA reads TGTGCCAGCAGCCCCGAAAAAAGACAGGGGTGGACTGAAGCTTTCTTT.

The V call is TRBV5-4, the J call TRBJ1-2; D call uncertain. Germline V gene sequence: CDR1 SGHNT, CDR2 YYREEE (reference sequence). V was cut by 0 bases and J by 5 bases, with 14 bases left in between. The CDR3 runs to 15 residues. The CDR3 loop reads CASSLGRGPLYGYTF. CDR3 coding DNA: TGTGCCAGCAGCTTGGGGCGAGGGCCCCTATATGGCTACACCTTC.

CDR3 nucleotides: TGTGCCAGCAGCCCCCAGACAGGGGACGAACCCTACGAGCAGTACTTC. Encoded protein: CASSPQTGDEPYEQYF. The gene calls are TRBV9 and TRBJ2-7; 8 bases map to TRBD1. The CDR3 runs to 16 residues. J was trimmed by 2 bases and V by 4 bases; bases with no gene match: 11. Per germline, CDR1 SGDLS and CDR2 YYNGEE.

The rearrangement joins TRBV6-2 or TRBV6-3 to TRBJ2-7; D possibly matches TRBD1 or TRBD2 (5 bases each). The CDR3 has 15 residues. Trimming stripped 2 bases from V and 2 bases from J, with 13 bases between. Germline lookup yields CDR1 MNHEY and CDR2 SVGEGT. CDR3 DNA: TGTGCCAGCAGTTACCCCGGGACCGGAGCCTACGAGCAGTACTTC. Protein product: CASSYPGTGAYEQYF.

This chain links TRBV2 with TRBJ2-7; 7 positions match TRBD1. V lost 1 base to trimming and J lost 3 bases; unmatched junction nucleotides: 9. The CDR3 sequence is 16 residues long. The germline gives CDR1 SNHLY, CDR2 FYNNEI. The CDR3, as DNA: TGTGCCAGCAGTGAAGGGACCGGGACAGCGAACTACGAGCAGTACTTC. It translates to CASSEGTGTANYEQYF. Supplemented by reference TRBV2 and TRBJ2-7, the full variable domain reads EPEVTQTPSHQVTQMGQEVILRCVPISNHLYFYWYRQILGQKVEFLVSFYNNEISEKSEIFDDQFSVERPDGSNFTLKIRSTKLEDSAMYFCASSEGTGTANYEQYFGPGTRLTVT.

The genes are TRBV18 and TRBJ2-7, with a possible D match to TRBD2 (5 bases). This CDR3 spans 12 amino acids. The V gene lost 3 bases and the J gene lost 7 bases, with 10 bases spanning the gap. Germline CDR1 and CDR2: KGHSH and LQKENI. The CDR3 region is CASSPLASEQYF. The CDR3 DNA is TGTGCCAGCTCACCCCTAGCCTCGGAGCAGTACTTC.

The chain carries TRBV6-1 and TRBJ1-6, with D uncertain. Germline V gives CDR1 MNHNS, CDR2 SASEGT. This CDR3 is 15 amino acids long. Deletions cut 3 bases from V and 3 bases from J, with 9 bases between. The CDR3 sequence: CASSDEVNYNSPLHF. The CDR3 nucleotides read TGTGCCAGCAGTGATGAGGTCAACTATAATTCACCCCTCCACTTT.

The J gene is TRBJ2-5, the V gene TRBV7-9, with D possibly called TRBD1 or TRBD2 (7 bases each). Deletions cut 2 bases from V and 3 bases from J, with 13 bases between. The V gene's germline CDR1 is SEHNR and CDR2 FQNEAQ (reference sequence). This CDR3 region has 15 residues. Here the CDR3 reads CASSLSRGGEETQYF. The CDR3, as DNA: TGTGCCAGCAGCTTATCCAGGGGGGGAGAAGAGACCCAGTACTTC.

This clone was seen a single time. V and J are TRBV28 and TRBJ1-4, with D maybe TRBD1 (6 bases). V was pared by 4 bases and J by 6 bases, with 9 bases between. The CDR3 runs to 13 residues. The germline CDR1 and CDR2 sequences are MDHEN and SYDVKM. In DNA form, the CDR3 reads TGTGCCAGCAGTTCCCCAGGGGATGAAAAACTGTTTTTT. Protein product: CASSSPGDEKLFF.

The chain joins TRBV6-5 to TRBJ2-5; D remains unclear. Trimming took 8 bases from V and 7 from J, leaving 11 bases between them. The CDR3 loop spans 11 amino acids. CDR1 and CDR2 from the germline V gene are MNHEY and SVGAGI. In DNA form, the CDR3 reads TGTGCCAGCTCATACCCAGGGACCCAGTACTTC. Translated: CASSYPGTQYF.